A selection of T cell receptor beta chains follows, all from one sample in a study of blood T cells in healthy people across ages. TCRdb recomputed calls from the 5' RACE reads with MiXCR, one row per CDR3 protein. Among fewer than 1,200,000 distinct CDR3 sequences listed, roughly a quarter were seen once. These data were also filed under a second study, of T cells of mothers and their children.

Specimen: blood. Receptors originate from a girl aged 2-10 years in good health. Each CDR3 is given with its conserved first and last residue. The D gene is left open where the match is weak. A row's size may be missing; if present it is once, few, many or a size class.

V gene: TRBV4-1; J gene: TRBJ1-1; CDR3 length: 15; clone size: .; D gene: .; CDR3 DNA: TGCGCCAGCAGCCCCTTAATGGACAGATCCACTGAAGCTTTCTTT; CDR3 protein: CASSPLMDRSTEAFF
V gene: TRBV27; J gene: TRBJ2-5; CDR3 length: 15; clone size: few; D gene: .; CDR3 DNA: TGTGCCAGCAGCCTTGGTGTGGGTTACCAAGAGACCCAGTACTTC; CDR3 protein: CASSLGVGYQETQYF
V gene: TRBV28; J gene: TRBJ1-4; CDR3 length: 16; clone size: .; D gene: .; CDR3 DNA: TGTGCCAGCAGCAACCCTCGGCAGGGGCCCTATGAAAAACTGTTTTTT; CDR3 protein: CASSNPRQGPYEKLFF
V gene: TRBV12-3/TRBV12-4; J gene: TRBJ2-5; CDR3 length: 13; clone size: few; D gene: .; CDR3 DNA: TGTGCCAGCAGCCCCGCGGGAAAAGAGACCCAGTACTTC; CDR3 protein: CASSPAGKETQYF
V gene: TRBV5-6; J gene: TRBJ2-2; CDR3 length: 13; clone size: few; D gene: .; CDR3 DNA: TGTGCCAGCAGCCAAACATCCCCCGGGGAGCTGTTTTTT; CDR3 protein: CASSQTSPGELFF
V gene: TRBV7-2; J gene: TRBJ1-2; CDR3 length: 13; clone size: few; D gene: .; CDR3 DNA: TGTGCCAGCAGCTCCATGCTGGGGGATGGCTACACCTTC; CDR3 protein: CASSSMLGDGYTF
V gene: TRBV20-1; J gene: TRBJ2-1; CDR3 length: 13; clone size: .; D gene: TRBD2; CDR3 DNA: TGCAGTGCGGTAGCGGGGGGGCTGGGAGAGCAGTTCTTC; CDR3 protein: CSAVAGGLGEQFF
V gene: TRBV4-1; J gene: TRBJ2-7; CDR3 length: 17; clone size: few; D gene: .; CDR3 DNA: TGCGCCAGCAGCCTCACGTTCTCGGGGAGTGATTCCTACGAGCAGTACTTC; CDR3 protein: CASSLTFSGSDSYEQYF
V gene: TRBV20-1; J gene: TRBJ1-2; CDR3 length: 13; clone size: .; D gene: .; CDR3 DNA: TGCAGTGCTACGAAGGAGGGGGACTATGGCTACACCTTC; CDR3 protein: CSATKEGDYGYTF
V gene: TRBV29-1; J gene: TRBJ1-2; CDR3 length: 14; clone size: .; D gene: .; CDR3 DNA: TGCAGCGTCGAAAACATACACAGTAACTATGGCTACACCTTC; CDR3 protein: CSVENIHSNYGYTF
V gene: TRBV7-6; J gene: TRBJ2-5; CDR3 length: 14; clone size: .; D gene: .; CDR3 DNA: TGTGCCAGCAGCCTGCTCTCCCCGGGAGAGACCCAGTACTTC; CDR3 protein: CASSLLSPGETQYF
V gene: TRBV2; J gene: TRBJ2-1; CDR3 length: 15; clone size: few; D gene: .; CDR3 DNA: TGTGCCAGCAGTGGTCAGGGCCCCCCGATCAATGAGCAGTTCTTC; CDR3 protein: CASSGQGPPINEQFF
V gene: TRBV7-8; J gene: TRBJ2-5; CDR3 length: 12; clone size: .; D gene: .; CDR3 DNA: TGTGCCAGCAGCCATACACAAGAGACCCAGTACTTC; CDR3 protein: CASSHTQETQYF
V gene: TRBV11-1; J gene: TRBJ2-1; CDR3 length: 14; clone size: few; D gene: TRBD2; CDR3 DNA: TGTGCCAGCAGCCTGGGCGGGAGCTACAATGAGCAGCTCTTC; CDR3 protein: CASSLGGSYNEQLF
V gene: TRBV28; J gene: TRBJ1-6; CDR3 length: 13; clone size: few; D gene: .; CDR3 DNA: TGTGCCAGCAAAGACAGCTATAATTCACCCCTCCACTTT; CDR3 protein: CASKDSYNSPLHF
V gene: TRBV2; J gene: TRBJ2-3; CDR3 length: 17; clone size: few; D gene: TRBD2; CDR3 DNA: TGTGCCAGCAGTGAAGGGGGTAGCGGGGGACCCACAGATACGCAGTATTTT; CDR3 protein: CASSEGGSGGPTDTQYF
V gene: TRBV29-1; J gene: TRBJ2-1; CDR3 length: 13; clone size: few; D gene: .; CDR3 DNA: TGCAGCGTTGACAGGGGAGGGGACAATGAGCAGTTCTTC; CDR3 protein: CSVDRGGDNEQFF
V gene: TRBV6-1; J gene: TRBJ1-2; CDR3 length: 12; clone size: .; D gene: .; CDR3 DNA: TGTGCCAGCAGTGAAGTTGGACGACGCTACACCTTC; CDR3 protein: CASSEVGRRYTF
V gene: TRBV7-2; J gene: TRBJ2-5; CDR3 length: 17; clone size: few; D gene: TRBD2; CDR3 DNA: TGTGCCAGCAGCTGGGCTAGCGGGAGGGTCGTAGGGGAGACCCAGTACTTC; CDR3 protein: CASSWASGRVVGETQYF
V gene: TRBV18; J gene: TRBJ2-5; CDR3 length: 13; clone size: .; D gene: .; CDR3 DNA: TGTGCCAGCCAGAAGGACGGTCTAGAGACCCAGTACTTC; CDR3 protein: CASQKDGLETQYF
V gene: TRBV7-9; J gene: TRBJ2-7; CDR3 length: 16; clone size: few; D gene: TRBD1; CDR3 DNA: TGTGCCAGCAGCATAGATGAGGGACAGGGGGCCTACGAGCAGTACTTC; CDR3 protein: CASSIDEGQGAYEQYF
V gene: TRBV4-3; J gene: TRBJ2-7; CDR3 length: 13; clone size: few; D gene: .; CDR3 DNA: TGCGCCAGCAGCCAAGATATGGCCTACGAGCAGTACTTC; CDR3 protein: CASSQDMAYEQYF
V gene: TRBV6-1; J gene: TRBJ2-2; CDR3 length: 15; clone size: few; D gene: .; CDR3 DNA: TGTGCCAGCAGTGAAGTAGGGGCCAACACCGGGGAGCTGTTTTTT; CDR3 protein: CASSEVGANTGELFF
V gene: TRBV7-3; J gene: TRBJ2-7; CDR3 length: 14; clone size: .; D gene: .; CDR3 DNA: TGTGCCAGCAGCCCAGTAGGCGGGGAATACGAGCAGTACTTC; CDR3 protein: CASSPVGGEYEQYF
V gene: TRBV9; J gene: TRBJ1-1; CDR3 length: 15; clone size: few; D gene: .; CDR3 DNA: TGTGCCAGCAGCGTAGACGTAGGCTTTGACAATGAAGCTTTCTTT; CDR3 protein: CASSVDVGFDNEAFF
V gene: TRBV6-6; J gene: TRBJ1-2; CDR3 length: 14; clone size: .; D gene: TRBD1; CDR3 DNA: TGTGCCAGCAGTTACGAGGGGGCGCCTTTTGGCTACACCTTC; CDR3 protein: CASSYEGAPFGYTF
V gene: TRBV6-1; J gene: TRBJ2-1; CDR3 length: 15; clone size: few; D gene: .; CDR3 DNA: TGTGCCAGCAGCGAGATGGGGGGAGGAGATAATGAGCAGTTCTTC; CDR3 protein: CASSEMGGGDNEQFF
V gene: TRBV7-9; J gene: TRBJ1-2; CDR3 length: 14; clone size: .; D gene: TRBD1; CDR3 DNA: TGTGCCAGCAGCTCAGGACAGGGAGGCGATGGCTACACCTTC; CDR3 protein: CASSSGQGGDGYTF
V gene: TRBV6-1; J gene: TRBJ1-4; CDR3 length: 14; clone size: few; D gene: .; CDR3 DNA: TGTGCCAGCAGGGAGGCCCTGGGGGATGAAAAACTGTTTTTT; CDR3 protein: CASREALGDEKLFF
V gene: TRBV19; J gene: TRBJ2-1; CDR3 length: 17; clone size: .; D gene: .; CDR3 DNA: TGTGCCAGTAGTCCCGGACGGCGTGAATGGGGCTACAATGAGCAGTTCTTC; CDR3 protein: CASSPGRREWGYNEQFF
V gene: TRBV5-6; J gene: TRBJ2-7; CDR3 length: 12; clone size: few; D gene: TRBD1; CDR3 DNA: TGTGCCGGCAGCTTGCCAGGGGGAGAGCAGTACTTC; CDR3 protein: CAGSLPGGEQYF
V gene: TRBV7-2; J gene: TRBJ2-1; CDR3 length: 14; clone size: few; D gene: .; CDR3 DNA: TGTGCCAGCAGCTTATACCAGGCCGGGAATGAGCAGTTCTTC; CDR3 protein: CASSLYQAGNEQFF
V gene: TRBV7-6; J gene: TRBJ2-1; CDR3 length: 13; clone size: few; D gene: .; CDR3 DNA: TGTGCCAGCACCTCCTACGGAGACAATGAGCAGTTCTTC; CDR3 protein: CASTSYGDNEQFF
V gene: TRBV12-3/TRBV12-4; J gene: TRBJ1-2; CDR3 length: 12; clone size: .; D gene: .; CDR3 DNA: TGTGCCAGCAGACTCAAGGGGGGTGGCTACACCTTC; CDR3 protein: CASRLKGGGYTF
V gene: TRBV14; J gene: TRBJ1-3; CDR3 length: 15; clone size: once; D gene: .; CDR3 DNA: TGTGCCAGCGGCCAAAATCTTCCTCTGGGAAACACCATATATTTT; CDR3 protein: CASGQNLPLGNTIYF
V gene: TRBV12-3/TRBV12-4; J gene: TRBJ2-1; CDR3 length: 20; clone size: .; D gene: .; CDR3 DNA: TGTGCCAGCAGTTTCGTAGCTGACCCAACGGCTCACACAACAATGGATGAGCAGTTCTTC; CDR3 protein: CASSFVADPTAHTTMDEQFF
V gene: TRBV4-1; J gene: TRBJ2-7; CDR3 length: 16; clone size: once; D gene: TRBD2; CDR3 DNA: TGCGCCAGCAGCCAAGAAGGGACTAGCGGATACTACGAGCAGTACTTC; CDR3 protein: CASSQEGTSGYYEQYF
V gene: TRBV6-1; J gene: TRBJ2-3; CDR3 length: 16; clone size: .; D gene: .; CDR3 DNA: TGTGCCAGCACCACCATCGGGACCCTCGGAAGTAATTCGCAGTATTTT; CDR3 protein: CASTTIGTLGSNSQYF
V gene: TRBV7-3; J gene: TRBJ2-1; CDR3 length: 13; clone size: few; D gene: .; CDR3 DNA: TGTGCCAGCAGCTTAACAGAAGTCGCTGAGCAGTTCTTC; CDR3 protein: CASSLTEVAEQFF
V gene: TRBV12-3/TRBV12-4; J gene: TRBJ2-7; CDR3 length: 13; clone size: few; D gene: .; CDR3 DNA: TGTGCCAGCAGACAACGGAGTTCTAACGAGCAGTACTTC; CDR3 protein: CASRQRSSNEQYF
V gene: TRBV7-6; J gene: TRBJ2-5; CDR3 length: 15; clone size: .; D gene: TRBD2; CDR3 DNA: TGTGCCAGCACCCCAAGCGGGGGGGCCAGGGAGACCCAGTACTTC; CDR3 protein: CASTPSGGARETQYF
V gene: TRBV29-1; J gene: TRBJ2-2; CDR3 length: 13; clone size: .; D gene: .; CDR3 DNA: TGCAGCGCCTTGACAGTGAACACCGGGGAGCTGTTTTTT; CDR3 protein: CSALTVNTGELFF
V gene: TRBV28; J gene: TRBJ2-3; CDR3 length: 15; clone size: .; D gene: .; CDR3 DNA: TGTGCCAGCATAAAGGACCTCAAACCGACAGATACGCAGTATTTT; CDR3 protein: CASIKDLKPTDTQYF
V gene: TRBV28; J gene: TRBJ2-7; CDR3 length: 13; clone size: few; D gene: TRBD2; CDR3 DNA: TGTGCCAGTACTGCTAGCGGGAGTAACGAGCAGTACTTC; CDR3 protein: CASTASGSNEQYF
V gene: TRBV7-3; J gene: TRBJ2-3; CDR3 length: 16; clone size: .; D gene: .; CDR3 DNA: TGTGCCAGCAGCTTAGTTGGCCTTTCCTCCACCGATACGCAGTACTTT; CDR3 protein: CASSLVGLSSTDTQYF
V gene: TRBV12-3/TRBV12-4; J gene: TRBJ2-5; CDR3 length: 14; clone size: few; D gene: .; CDR3 DNA: TGTGCCAGCAGTTCCAATACAATGGGAGAGACCCAGTACTTC; CDR3 protein: CASSSNTMGETQYF
V gene: TRBV12-3/TRBV12-4; J gene: TRBJ1-4; CDR3 length: 17; clone size: many; D gene: TRBD1; CDR3 DNA: TGTGCCAGCACACCGGGACAGGGAAGGGAATTTGGTGAAAAACTGTTTTTT; CDR3 protein: CASTPGQGREFGEKLFF
V gene: TRBV4-2; J gene: TRBJ2-1; CDR3 length: 14; clone size: .; D gene: .; CDR3 DNA: TGTGCCAGCAGCCAGTTGGGACTTAACAATGAGCAGTTCTTC; CDR3 protein: CASSQLGLNNEQFF
V gene: TRBV5-6; J gene: TRBJ2-7; CDR3 length: 14; clone size: .; D gene: .; CDR3 DNA: TGTGCCAGCAGCGTCGGGGACACCGCCTACGAGCAGTACTTC; CDR3 protein: CASSVGDTAYEQYF
V gene: TRBV20-1; J gene: TRBJ2-7; CDR3 length: 13; clone size: .; D gene: TRBD1; CDR3 DNA: TGCAGTCCCAAAGGGACAGCGACCTACGAGCAGTACTTC; CDR3 protein: CSPKGTATYEQYF
V gene: TRBV29-1; J gene: TRBJ2-5; CDR3 length: 12; clone size: few; D gene: .; CDR3 DNA: TGCAGCGTTGATGTCCGTCAAGAGACCCAGTACTTC; CDR3 protein: CSVDVRQETQYF
V gene: TRBV6-4; J gene: TRBJ1-2; CDR3 length: 11; clone size: few; D gene: .; CDR3 DNA: TGTGCCAGCAGAGGGGTCTATGGCTACACCTTC; CDR3 protein: CASRGVYGYTF